The clone carrying this T cell receptor (beta chain) has a handful of counts. Antigen: not known. The library protocol tagged individual cDNA molecules with unique molecular identifiers. From the 5' RACE reads, TCRdb called clonotypes with MiXCR, one entry per CDR3 protein. This sample has about 79,000 distinct CDR3 sequences; about 12% occur once, and the top ten carry nearly 6%. These data originate in a study of early T cells in non-severe SARS-CoV-2 infection. As for the study in general: It was bulk RNA from unsorted whole blood that was sequenced, and the chains were unpaired. Findings and caveats of the study: Using VDJdb, the matching emphasized anti-spike CD8 responses while missing private and CD4 specificities.

Trimming took 7 bases from V and 0 from J, leaving 12 bases between them. This CDR3 contains 14 residues. The sequence derives from an adult who was a healthcare worker with PCR-confirmed SARS-CoV-2 infection or an uninfected control (not recorded which). The gene calls are TRBV12-3 or TRBV12-4 and TRBJ1-2; D is ambiguous. Sample: whole blood. CDR3 sequence reads: CASTRLRANYGYTF. CDR3 DNA sequence: TGTGCCAGCACCCGTCTGAGGGCTAACTATGGCTACACCTTC.